This T cell receptor beta chain was observed in a study of blood T cell repertoires in COVID-19. Sequenced by immunoSEQ multiplex PCR; TCRdb stores in-frame clones only, minus some. Of tens of thousands of clones listed, approximately 88% are singletons. The sequence was collected from a human donor with active COVID-19. The donor label of this sample is uncertain. Material for sequencing was peripheral blood.

Written as DNA, the CDR3 is TGTGCCAGCAGTTTATCAAGCCACGGAAAACTGTTTTTT. It codes for CASSLSSHGKLFF. The chain links TRBV28 to TRBJ1-4; D is uncertain. Trimming left V 1 base short and J 10 bases short, with 10 bases between. The CDR3 loop spans 13 amino acids. Germline V lookup: CDR1 MDHEN, CDR2 SYDVKM.